This T cell receptor beta chain was found in a study of cytomegalovirus exposure and HLA in healthy donors. Primers included in the PCR were 60 Vbeta and 13 Jbeta primers. Here immunoSEQ multiplex PCR was the method, and the copy in TCRdb shows in-frame clones only, minus some. The sample contains some 150,000 clones, 75% of which appear only once. The source material was PBMCs. The clonotype comes from a man aged 35 to 55 in good health and CMV-seronegative.

The CDR3 spells CASSSGMSNQPQHF. DNA of the CDR3: TGTGCCAGCAGCTCAGGGATGAGCAATCAGCCCCAGCATTTT. The chain joins TRBV7-9 to TRBJ1-5; D might be TRBD1 (5 bases). This CDR3 contains 14 residues. The V gene's germline CDR1 is SEHNR and CDR2 FQNEAQ (reference sequence). V dropped 4 bases and J dropped 1 base, with 8 bases sitting between them.